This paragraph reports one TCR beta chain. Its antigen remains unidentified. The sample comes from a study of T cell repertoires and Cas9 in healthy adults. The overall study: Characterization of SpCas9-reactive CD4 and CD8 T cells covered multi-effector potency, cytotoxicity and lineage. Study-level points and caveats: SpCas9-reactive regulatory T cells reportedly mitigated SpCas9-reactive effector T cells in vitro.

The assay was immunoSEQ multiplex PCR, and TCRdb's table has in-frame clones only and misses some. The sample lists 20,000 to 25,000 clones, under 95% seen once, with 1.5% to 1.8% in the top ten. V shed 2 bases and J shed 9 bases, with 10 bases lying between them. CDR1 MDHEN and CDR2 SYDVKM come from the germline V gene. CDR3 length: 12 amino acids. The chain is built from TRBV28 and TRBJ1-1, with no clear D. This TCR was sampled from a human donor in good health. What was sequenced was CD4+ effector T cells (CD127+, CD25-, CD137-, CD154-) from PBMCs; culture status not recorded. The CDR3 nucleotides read TGTGCCAGCAGTTTACGAGGAAGTCAAGCTTTCTTT. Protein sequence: CASSLRGSQAFF.